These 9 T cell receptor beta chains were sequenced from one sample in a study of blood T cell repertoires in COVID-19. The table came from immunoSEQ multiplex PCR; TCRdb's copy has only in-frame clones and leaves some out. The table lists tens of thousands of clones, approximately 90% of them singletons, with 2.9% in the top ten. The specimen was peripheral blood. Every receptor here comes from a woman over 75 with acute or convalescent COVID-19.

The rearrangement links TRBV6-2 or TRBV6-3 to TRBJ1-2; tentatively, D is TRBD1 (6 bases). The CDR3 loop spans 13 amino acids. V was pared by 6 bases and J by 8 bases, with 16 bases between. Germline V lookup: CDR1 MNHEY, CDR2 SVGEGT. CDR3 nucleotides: TGTGCCAGCAGCGAGGCGGGGGGCTGGGGCTACACCTTC. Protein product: CASSEAGGWGYTF.

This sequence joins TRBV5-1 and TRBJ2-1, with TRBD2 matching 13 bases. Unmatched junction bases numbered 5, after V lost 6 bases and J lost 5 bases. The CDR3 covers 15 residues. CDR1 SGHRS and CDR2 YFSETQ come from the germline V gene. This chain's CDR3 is CASILAGGQDNEQFF. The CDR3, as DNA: TGCGCCAGCATACTAGCGGGAGGGCAGGACAATGAGCAGTTCTTC.

CDR3 sequence (DNA): TGTGCCAGCAGCCGAGGAGGTGAGCAGTTCTTC. It yields the protein CASSRGGEQFF. The genes are TRBV3-1 (or the pseudogene TRBV3-2) and TRBJ2-1; D possibly corresponds to TRBD2 (5 bases). This CDR3 region has 11 residues. Trimming removed 4 bases at V and 9 bases at J, with 7 bases between. Germline CDR1 reads LGHDT; CDR2 reads YNNKEL (reference sequence).

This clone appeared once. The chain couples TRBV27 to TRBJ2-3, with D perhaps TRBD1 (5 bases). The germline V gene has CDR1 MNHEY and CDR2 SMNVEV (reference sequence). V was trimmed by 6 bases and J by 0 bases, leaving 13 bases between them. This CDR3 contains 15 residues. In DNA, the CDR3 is TGTGCCAGCAGGACGTTAGGGGTGAGCACAGATACGCAGTATTTT. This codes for CASRTLGVSTDTQYF.

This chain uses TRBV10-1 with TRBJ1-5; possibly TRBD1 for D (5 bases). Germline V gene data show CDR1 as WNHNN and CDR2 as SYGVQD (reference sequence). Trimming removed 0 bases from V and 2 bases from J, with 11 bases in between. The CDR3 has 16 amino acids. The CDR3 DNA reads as TGCGCCAGCAGTGAGTCAGGCAGGGTGGGCAATCAGCCCCAGCATTTT. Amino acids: CASSESGRVGNQPQHF.

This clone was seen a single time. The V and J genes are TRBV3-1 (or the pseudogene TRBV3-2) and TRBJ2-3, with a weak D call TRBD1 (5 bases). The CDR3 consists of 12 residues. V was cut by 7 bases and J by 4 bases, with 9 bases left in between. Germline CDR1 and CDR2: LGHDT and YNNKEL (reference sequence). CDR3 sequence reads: CASKGIADTQYF. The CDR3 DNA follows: TGTGCCAGCAAGGGGATCGCAGATACGCAGTATTTT.

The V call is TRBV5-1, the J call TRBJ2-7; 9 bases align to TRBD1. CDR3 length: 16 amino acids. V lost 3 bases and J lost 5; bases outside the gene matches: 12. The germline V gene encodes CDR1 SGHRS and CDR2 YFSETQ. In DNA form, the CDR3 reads TGCGCCAGCAGCTCATTACCGACAGGGGGAAGAGACGAGCAGTACTTC. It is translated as CASSSLPTGGRDEQYF. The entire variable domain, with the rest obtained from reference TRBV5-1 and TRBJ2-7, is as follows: KAGVTQTPRYLIKTRGQQVTLSCSPISGHRSVSWYQQTPGQGLQFLFEYFSETQRNKGNFPGRFSGRQFSNSRSEMNVSTLELGDSALYLCASSSLPTGGRDEQYFGPGTRLTVT.

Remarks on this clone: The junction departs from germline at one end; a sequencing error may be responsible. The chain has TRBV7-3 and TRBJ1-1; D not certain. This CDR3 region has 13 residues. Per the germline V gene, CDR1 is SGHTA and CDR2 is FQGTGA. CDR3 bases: TGTGCCAGCAGCTTAGAACCGAACACCGAAGCTTTCTTT. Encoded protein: CASSLEPNTEAFF.

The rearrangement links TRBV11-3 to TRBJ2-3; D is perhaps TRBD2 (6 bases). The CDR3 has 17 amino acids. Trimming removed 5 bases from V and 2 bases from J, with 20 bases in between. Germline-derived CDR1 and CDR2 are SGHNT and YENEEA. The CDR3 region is CASSTRTGGVLTDTQYF. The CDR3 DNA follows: TGTGCCAGCAGCACACGGACTGGCGGGGTCCTCACAGATACGCAGTATTTT.